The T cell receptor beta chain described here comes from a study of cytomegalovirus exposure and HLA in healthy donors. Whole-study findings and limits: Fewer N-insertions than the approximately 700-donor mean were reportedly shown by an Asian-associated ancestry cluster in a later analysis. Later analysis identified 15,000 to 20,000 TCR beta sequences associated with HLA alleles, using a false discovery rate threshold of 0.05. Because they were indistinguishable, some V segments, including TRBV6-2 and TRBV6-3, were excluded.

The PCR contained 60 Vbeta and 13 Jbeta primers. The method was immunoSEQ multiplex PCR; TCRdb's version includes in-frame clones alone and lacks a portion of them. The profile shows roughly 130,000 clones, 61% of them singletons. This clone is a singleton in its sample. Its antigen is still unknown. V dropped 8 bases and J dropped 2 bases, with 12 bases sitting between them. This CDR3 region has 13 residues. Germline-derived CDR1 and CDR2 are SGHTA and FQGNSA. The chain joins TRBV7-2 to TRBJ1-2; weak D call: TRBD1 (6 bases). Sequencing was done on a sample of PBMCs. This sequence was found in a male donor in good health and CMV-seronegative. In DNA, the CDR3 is TGTGCCAGCGGGAGGGGGGCCAACTATGGCTACACCTTC. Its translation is CASGRGANYGYTF.